This T cell receptor beta chain was identified in a study of regulatory T cells in long-lasting Graves disease. TCR beta libraries were built with iRepertoire HTBI primers and Arm-PCR of CDR3 regions. One entry per CDR3 protein, called by TCRdb with MiXCR from the multiplex PCR reads. The sample has hundreds of thousands of distinct CDR3 sequences, 13% seen once. This clonotype was counted at least ten times. Its antigen is undetermined. Study-level results: Repertoires from persistent disease leaned toward TRBV28, TRBJ1-2 and TRBJ2-5.

Time point given: newly diagnosed GD, antithyroid drugs for less than 3 months. After RNA was extracted from PBMCs, the TCR library was made from it. Criteria from the American Thyroid Association guidelines were applied to diagnose Graves' disease. Germline V CDR1 and CDR2: SGHAT, FQNNGV. V gave up 1 base and J gave up 5 bases, with 8 bases separating them. The CDR3 sequence is 13 residues long. The same data also went into a second study, on T cells in Graves' hyperthyroidism and ophthalmopathy.

This clonotype was sampled from a man under 40 with Graves disease. This chain uses TRBV11-2 with TRBJ2-5, with D possibly being TRBD2 (6 bases). The specimen comprised peripheral blood mononuclear cells (PBMCs), sampled at new diagnosis, from a patient treated with antithyroid drugs. The CDR3 loop reads CASSLGEVETQYF. Here the CDR3 DNA reads TGTGCCAGCAGCTTAGGGGAGGTGGAGACCCAGTACTTC.